The source of this TCR beta chain is a study of T cells in Graves' hyperthyroidism and ophthalmopathy. Whole-study context: Blood was drawn when the patient was first diagnosed and still untreated.

Amplification of TCR beta CDR3 regions was performed using RNA transcripts as template. Carried out on the TCR CDR3, a first-round RT-PCR used the HTBI primer set. TCRdb re-called the multiplex PCR reads with MiXCR, one entry per CDR3 protein. The table lists more than 550,000 distinct CDR3 sequences, about 18% of them singletons. The germline V and J ends were trimmed by 4 bases and 8 bases, with 8 bases remaining between them. Germline CDR1 MNHEY, CDR2 SMNVEV (reference sequence). The CDR3 is 12 amino acids. This clonotype has ten or more counts. The genes are TRBV27 and TRBJ2-2; D unclear. The source is a man aged 50 or older with Graves' hyperthyroidism. The specimen was blood. CDR3 region: CASSWTRGELFF. Here the CDR3 DNA reads TGTGCCAGCAGTTGGACCCGGGGGGAGCTGTTTTTT.